This T cell receptor (beta chain) was recovered during a study of early T cells in non-severe SARS-CoV-2 infection (dated by TCRdb to the early 2020s). For context, the study as a whole: TCR sequencing used bulk RNA from unsorted whole blood, so alpha and beta chains could not be paired. On the study overall, not on this receptor specifically: VDJdb matching was skewed toward anti-spike CD8 responses and likely underestimated virus-specific expansions, missing private and CD4 specificities.

This was a case-control study nested in a cohort of healthcare workers in London, UK, who had nasopharyngeal swab PCR tests and blood samples taken every week. Healthcare workers were enrolled in the week of the UK lockdown, from 23 to 31 March 2020, and were followed every week for up to about 15 weeks. The germline V gene (reference sequence) sets CDR1 to SGHNT and CDR2 to YYREEE. From its cysteine to its phenylalanine, the CDR3 spans 16 amino acids. Only CDR3 DNA remains: 48 bases, in frame from the first base. V is cut by 2 bases and J by 0 bases, and the space between the germline ends is 9 bases. Notes on this clonotype: Its recognized antigen is unknown. No clone much larger than this one lies a single base away; base qualities are absent.

Libraries were constructed by 5' RACE. This sample was sequenced with a NextSeq 500. Unique molecular identifiers were attached to individual cDNA molecules in the TCR library protocol so that sequencing error and PCR bias could be corrected. Both TCR alpha and beta chains were sequenced, and tight co-correlation was observed between alpha and beta sequence abundances in each sample. The published analysis was carried out like this. V gene, J gene and CDR3 annotation of TCR sequences was performed with Decombinator V4. Expanded TCRs were defined as changing significantly between any two time points under a Poisson model with p below 0.0001. Abundances of TCRs were expressed as counts per million after normalisation to the total number of TCRs sequenced in each sample. MAIT TCRs were defined by TRAV1-2 paired with TRAJ12, TRAJ20 or TRAJ33, and iNKT TCRs by TRAV10 paired with TRAJ18. VDJdb, accessed 1 November 2021, was searched for CMV, EBV and SARS-CoV-2 annotated TCRs, with TCRs annotated for multiple antigens excluded. The public reads were quality trimmed at Q25 with fastp and then assembled into clones with MiXCR by TCRdb, keeping productive beta chains. Rows with one shared CDR3 protein collapse into an entry with the most common genes and DNA. The V and J calls shown here were made by TCRdb, not taken from the authors' results. A total of roughly 40,000 distinct CDR3 sequences appear in this sample, roughly 7% of them only once. The ten largest clones capture around 7.9% of the sample.

The receptor chain draws on TRBV5-4 and TRBJ1-6; no D gene can be assigned with confidence. This TCR was recovered from an adult who was a healthcare worker with PCR-confirmed SARS-CoV-2 infection or an uninfected control (not recorded which). Sequenced material: whole blood. The CDR3 amino acid sequence is: CASSLEDRSYNSPLHF. In nucleotide form, the sequence is TGTGCCAGCAGCTTAGAGGACCGCTCCTATAATTCACCCCTCCACTTT.